A single T cell receptor beta chain is shown here with its context. Cohorts were assigned according to the clinical history that participants reported. Two negative PCRs, clearance, or symptom resolution were required of recovered Cohort 3 donors. Germline V gene data show CDR1 as MNHEY and CDR2 as SMNVEV (reference sequence). The CDR3 loop spans 15 amino acids. V lost 2 bases, J lost 3 bases, and 14 bases lay in between. The sample is drawn from a study of blood T cell repertoires in COVID-19. Study-wide context: Sites across the United States, Italy and Spain contributed samples from acute and convalescent COVID-19. Nucleic acid was either cDNA or gDNA, and it came from T cells, B-cell-depleted T cells, or PBMCs.

Profiling relied on immunoSEQ multiplex PCR, and the TCRdb table lists in-frame clones only, not all of them. The repertoire holds about 340,000 clones, with about 92% as singletons. The material sequenced was PBMCs or T cells enriched from blood (not recorded which). The chain uses TRBV27 and TRBJ2-7; maybe TRBD1 (5 bases). The receptor's source is a woman aged 30 to 39 who had recovered from COVID-19. DNA for the CDR3: TGTGCCAGCAGTTTAGTTGGACAACAGTTCTACGAGCAGTACTTC. Translating it yields CASSLVGQQFYEQYF.